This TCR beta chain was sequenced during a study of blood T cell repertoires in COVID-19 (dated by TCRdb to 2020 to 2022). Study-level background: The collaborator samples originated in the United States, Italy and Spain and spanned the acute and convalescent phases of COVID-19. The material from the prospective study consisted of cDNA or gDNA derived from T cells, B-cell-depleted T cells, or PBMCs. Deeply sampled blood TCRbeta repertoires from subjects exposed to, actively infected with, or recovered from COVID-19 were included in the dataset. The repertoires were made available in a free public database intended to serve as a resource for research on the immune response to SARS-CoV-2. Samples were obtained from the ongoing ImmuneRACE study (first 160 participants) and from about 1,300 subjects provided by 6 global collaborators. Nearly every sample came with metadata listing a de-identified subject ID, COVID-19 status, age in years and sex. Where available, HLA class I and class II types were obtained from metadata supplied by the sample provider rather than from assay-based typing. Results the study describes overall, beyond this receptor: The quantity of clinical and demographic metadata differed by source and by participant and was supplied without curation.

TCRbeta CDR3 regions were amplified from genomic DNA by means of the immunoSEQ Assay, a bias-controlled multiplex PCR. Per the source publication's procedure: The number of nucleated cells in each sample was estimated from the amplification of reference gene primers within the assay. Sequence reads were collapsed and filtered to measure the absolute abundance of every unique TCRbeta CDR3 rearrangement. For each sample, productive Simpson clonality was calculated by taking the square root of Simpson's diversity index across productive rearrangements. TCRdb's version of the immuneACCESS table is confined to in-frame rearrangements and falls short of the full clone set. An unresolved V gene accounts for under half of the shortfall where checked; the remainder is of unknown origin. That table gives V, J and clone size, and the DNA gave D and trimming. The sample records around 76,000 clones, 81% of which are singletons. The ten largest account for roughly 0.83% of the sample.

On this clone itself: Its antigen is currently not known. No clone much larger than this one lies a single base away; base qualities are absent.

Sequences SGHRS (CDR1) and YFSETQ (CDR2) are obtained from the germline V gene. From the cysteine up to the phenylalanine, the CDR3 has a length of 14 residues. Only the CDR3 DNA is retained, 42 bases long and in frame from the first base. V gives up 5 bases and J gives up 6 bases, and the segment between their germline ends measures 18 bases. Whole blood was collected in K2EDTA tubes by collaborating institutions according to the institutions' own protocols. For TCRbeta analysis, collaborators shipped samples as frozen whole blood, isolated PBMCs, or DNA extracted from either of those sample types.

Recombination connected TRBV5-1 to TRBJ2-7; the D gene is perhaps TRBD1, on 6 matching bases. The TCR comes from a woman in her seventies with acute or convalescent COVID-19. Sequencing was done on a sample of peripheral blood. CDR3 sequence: CASRISLGASEQYF. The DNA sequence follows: TGCGCCAGCAGAATCTCACTGGGGGCTAGCGAGCAGTACTTC. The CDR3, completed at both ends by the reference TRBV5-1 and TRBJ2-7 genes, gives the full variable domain KAGVTQTPRYLIKTRGQQVTLSCSPISGHRSVSWYQQTPGQGLQFLFEYFSETQRNKGNFPGRFSGRQFSNSRSEMNVSTLELGDSALYLCASRISLGASEQYFGPGTRLTVT.